The next 17 T cell receptor beta chains were all read from a single sample in a study of TIL therapy for anti-PD-1-resistant metastatic lung cancer. Sample time point: pre-treatment sample, taken before nivolumab and TIL therapy. This was the immunoSEQ v3 assay. Produced via immunoSEQ multiplex PCR; TCRdb's table is partial and in-frame only. This sample yields about 15,000 clones, of which about 83% are seen a single time; about 0.9% belongs to the top ten. The sequences come from blood, collected at baseline. These receptor sequences come from a person between 30 and 80 years old with non-small cell lung cancer.

In DNA form, the CDR3 reads TGTGCCAGCAGCTTCCCCGGCACCGCACGCAACTATGGCTACACCTTC. This gives the protein CASSFPGTARNYGYTF. The rearrangement links TRBV7-2 to TRBJ1-2, with no clear D. Germline CDR1 is SGHTA and CDR2 is FQGNSA. Trimming cost V 3 bases and J 2 bases, with 16 bases left between them. The CDR3 contains 16 residues.

The CDR3 region has the DNA TGTGCCAGCAGTGCGGAGGACAGCTACGAGCAGTACGTC. It is translated as CASSAEDSYEQYV. The chain employs TRBV6-4 and TRBJ2-7, with TRBD1 as a possible D gene (6 bases). The length of the CDR3 is 13 residues. V was clipped by 4 bases and J by 3 bases, with 10 bases between them. CDR1 is MRHNA, CDR2 SNTAGT, per germline.

The CDR3 DNA reads TGTGCCAGCAGTTCGGCCGGGACAGGGGGCCGTACTGAAGCTTTCTTT. Translation gives CASSSAGTGGRTEAFF. The chain combines TRBV6-5 with TRBJ1-1, with TRBD1 matching 12 bases. The CDR3 loop spans 16 amino acids. CDR1 and CDR2 (germline): MNHEY, SVGAGI. Unmatched junction bases numbered 8, after V lost 4 bases and J lost 5 bases.

This clone was observed a few times. The V call is TRBV11-2, the J call TRBJ2-5, with TRBD2 as a possible D gene (6 bases). V dropped 5 bases and J dropped 0 bases, with 13 bases sitting between them. The length of the CDR3 is 15 residues. Germline V gives CDR1 SGHAT, CDR2 FQNNGV. CDR3 coding DNA: TGTGCCAGCAGCCACGGGGCTAGCGACCAAGAGACCCAGTACTTC. Protein product: CASSHGASDQETQYF.

This chain joins TRBV6-6 and TRBJ1-1; D is ambiguous. The V end lost 10 bases, the J end lost 0 bases, and 15 bases lay between the germline ends. This CDR3 contains 14 residues. Germline CDR1 is MNHNY and CDR2 is SVGAGI (reference sequence). The chain's CDR3 is CATKRERMNTEAFF. CDR3 bases: TGTGCCACCAAACGGGAGAGGATGAACACTGAAGCTTTCTTT.

The chain uses TRBV30 and TRBJ2-6, with D possibly being TRBD1 or TRBD2 (5 bases each). This CDR3 has 18 amino acids. Trimming removed 2 bases at V and 2 bases at J, with 19 bases between. The germline gives CDR1 GTSNPN, CDR2 SVGIG (reference sequence). The CDR3 sequence: CAWSPQGEGFPGANVLTF. The CDR3 DNA sequence: TGTGCCTGGAGTCCCCAGGGTGAGGGGTTCCCTGGGGCCAACGTCCTGACTTTC.

The gene calls are TRBV6-5 and TRBJ1-1; D perhaps matches TRBD1 (5 bases). V lost 2 bases and J 6 bases, leaving 10 bases between the germline ends. This CDR3 comprises 13 residues. The germline CDR1 and CDR2 sequences are MNHEY and SVGAGI. The CDR3, as DNA: TGTGCCAGCAGTTACGACAGAGGCTCTGAAGCTTTCTTT. Encoded protein: CASSYDRGSEAFF.

This chain links TRBV27 with TRBJ1-2; D gene unclear. CDR3 size: 12 residues. Germline V lookup: CDR1 MNHEY, CDR2 SMNVEV (reference sequence). Trimming shortened V by 0 bases and J by 10 bases, and 9 bases separated the two germline ends. The CDR3: CASSLSGWDYTF. CDR3 bases: TGTGCCAGCAGTTTATCAGGCTGGGACTACACCTTC.

The chain uses TRBV5-1 and TRBJ2-7, with D unresolved. The CDR3 length is 13 residues. CDR1 and CDR2 (germline): SGHRS, YFSETQ. V was cut by 5 bases and J by 1 base, with 10 bases left in between. The DNA for the CDR3 is TGCGCCAGCAGTAACACCGCTTCCTACGAGCAGTACTTC. Translation gives CASSNTASYEQYF.

The chain couples TRBV29-1 to TRBJ2-5, with D possibly matching TRBD2 (6 bases). Between the trimmed V and J ends, which lost 7 bases and 8 bases, there was a span of 20 bases. Germline CDR1 and CDR2: SQVTM and ANQGSEA. There are 13 residues in the CDR3. For the CDR3, the DNA is TGCAGCGCGCAATTACCGGGAGTCAGAACCCAGTACTTC. Translation gives CSAQLPGVRTQYF. Variable domain in full (rest from reference TRBV29-1 and TRBJ2-5): SAVISQKPSRDICQRGTSLTIQCQVDSQVTMMFWYRQQPGQSLTLIATANQGSEATYESGFVIDKFPISRPNLTFSTLTVSNMSPEDSSIYLCSAQLPGVRTQYFGPGTRLLVL.

This sequence joins TRBV14 and TRBJ1-4; D ambiguous. There are 15 residues in the CDR3. Per the germline V gene, CDR1 is SGHDN and CDR2 is FVKESK. V was cut by 3 bases and J by 0 bases, with 8 bases left in between. Written as DNA, the CDR3 is TGTGCCAGCAGCCACAATACAGCAACTAATGAAAAACTGTTTTTT. Its protein is CASSHNTATNEKLFF.

The rearrangement uses TRBV29-1 and TRBJ1-1, with 7 bases aligning to TRBD1. CDR1 and CDR2 (germline): SQVTM, ANQGSEA. After removal of 6 bases from V and 5 bases from J, the junction contained 6 bases not matched to a gene. This CDR3 is built from 12 residues. Written as DNA, the CDR3 is TGCAGCGTCGCAGGGGGGAGGACTGAAGCTTTCTTT. It yields the protein CSVAGGRTEAFF.

The chain employs TRBV12-2 and TRBJ1-5. TRBV12-2 is a known pseudogene. The CDR3 length is 11 residues. This chain's CDR3 is CASQMGQPQHF. In nucleotides, the CDR3 is TGCGCAAGTCAGATGGGACAGCCCCAGCATTTT.

The V and J genes are TRBV19 and TRBJ2-5; D is tentatively TRBD1 or TRBD2 (5 bases each). Germline CDR1 reads LNHDA; CDR2 reads SQIVND (reference sequence). V was cut by 4 bases and J by 7 bases, with 13 bases left in between. The CDR3 sequence is 13 residues long. This CDR3 is CASSRDRRGTQYF. CDR3 DNA sequence: TGTGCCAGTAGTAGGGACCGGAGAGGGACCCAGTACTTC.

This chain connects TRBV18 to TRBJ2-5; 9 bases align to TRBD1. Germline lookup yields CDR1 KGHSH and CDR2 LQKENI. The V segment lost 3 bases and the J segment 12 bases; nucleotides outside the gene matches: 2. This CDR3 is 11 amino acids long. The CDR3 region is CASSPGTGKYF. The DNA of the CDR3 is TGTGCCAGCTCACCTGGGACAGGGAAGTACTTC.

J is TRBJ2-7 and V is TRBV6-6, with D tentatively TRBD1 or TRBD2 (5 bases each). CDR1 MNHNY and CDR2 SVGAGI come from the germline V gene (reference sequence). Trimming removed 6 bases at V and 3 bases at J, with 15 bases between. This CDR3 has 14 residues. CDR3: CASRPGRAGYEQYF. The CDR3 DNA is TGTGCCAGCAGGCCGGGACGCGCCGGCTACGAGCAGTACTTC.

V and J are TRBV5-1 and TRBJ1-1; 7 positions match TRBD1. J gave up 4 bases and V 0 bases, and 3 bases lay outside the gene matches. The CDR3 totals 14 residues. Germline-derived CDR1 and CDR2 are SGHRS and YFSETQ. CDR3: CASSLVGQPTEAFF. The CDR3 region has the DNA TGCGCCAGCAGCTTGGTGGGACAGCCCACTGAAGCTTTCTTT.